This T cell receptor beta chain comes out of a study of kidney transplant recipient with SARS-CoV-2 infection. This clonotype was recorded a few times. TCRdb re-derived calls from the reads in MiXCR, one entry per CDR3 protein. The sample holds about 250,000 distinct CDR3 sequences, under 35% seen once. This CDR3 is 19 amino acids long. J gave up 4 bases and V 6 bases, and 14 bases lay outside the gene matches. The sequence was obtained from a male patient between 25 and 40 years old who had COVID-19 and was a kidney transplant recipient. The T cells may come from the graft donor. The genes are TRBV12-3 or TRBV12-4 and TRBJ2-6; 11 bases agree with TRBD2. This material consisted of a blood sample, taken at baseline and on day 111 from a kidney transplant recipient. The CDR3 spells CASRQRTSGLRLGANVLTF. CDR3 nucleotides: TGTGCCAGCAGACAAAGGACTAGCGGGTTGAGACTAGGGGCCAACGTCCTGACTTTC.